A selection of T cell receptor beta chains follows, all from one sample in a study of shared clonotypes between healthy human individuals. Measured with immunoSEQ multiplex PCR; TCRdb has only the in-frame clones, and not every one. Found here are hundreds of thousands of clones, roughly 96% of them singletons; the top ten hold about 0.22%. Sequences were obtained from naive CD8+ T cells sorted from blood. The receptors were sampled from a young man in good health. Each CDR3 is given with its conserved first and last residue. A D gene is named only where the DNA matches it firmly.

V gene	D gene	J gene	CDR3 protein	CDR3 DNA
TRBV28	TRBD2	TRBJ2-7	CASTPIAGGYDEQYF	TGTGCCAGCACCCCTATAGCGGGAGGTTACGACGAGCAGTACTTC
TRBV7-9	-	TRBJ1-5	CASSLQGSSNQPQHF	TGTGCCAGCAGCCTACAGGGTTCTAGCAATCAGCCCCAGCATTTT
TRBV14	-	TRBJ1-2	CASSQERRGQGYTF	TGTGCCAGCAGCCAAGAAAGGCGAGGCCAGGGCTACACCTTC
TRBV5-1	-	TRBJ2-3	CASSLEGRGTDTQYF	TGCGCCAGCAGCTTGGAAGGCCGAGGAACAGATACGCAGTATTTT
TRBV9	TRBD2	TRBJ2-3	CASSAGGSRLAIDTQYF	TGTGCCAGCAGCGCCGGGGGGAGCCGTTTAGCAATAGATACGCAGTATTTT
TRBV20-1	-	TRBJ2-4	CSARDNWPQYF	TGCAGTGCTAGAGATAACTGGCCCCAGTACTTC
TRBV7-9	-	TRBJ2-2	CASRKLVWNTGELFF	TGTGCCAGCCGGAAACTAGTCTGGAACACCGGGGAGCTGTTTTTT
TRBV25-1	TRBD1	TRBJ2-7	CASSASWGQGVYEQYF	TGTGCCAGCAGTGCCTCATGGGGACAGGGGGTCTACGAGCAGTACTTC
TRBV19	-	TRBJ2-1	CASIRGNEQFF	TGTGCCAGTATCCGCGGCAATGAGCAGTTCTTC
TRBV4-1	-	TRBJ1-2	CASSQDGETYPNYGYTF	TGCGCCAGCAGCCAAGATGGAGAGACTTACCCTAACTATGGCTACACCTTC
TRBV29-1	TRBD2	TRBJ2-1	CSVPRGGMYNEQFF	TGCAGCGTCCCTCGGGGGGGGATGTACAATGAGCAGTTCTTC
TRBV30	TRBD1	TRBJ1-1	CAWRGRTQGTEAFF	TGTGCCTGGAGGGGAAGGACACAGGGGACGGAAGCTTTCTTT
TRBV7-9	-	TRBJ2-1	CASSPSNAPGNYNEQFF	TGTGCCAGCAGCCCCAGCAACGCACCAGGAAACTACAATGAGCAGTTCTTC
TRBV5-1	-	TRBJ2-3	CASSFEGVGTDTQYF	TGCGCCAGCAGCTTTGAGGGGGTTGGCACAGATACGCAGTATTTT
TRBV15	-	TRBJ2-2	CATSRDRSGANTGELFF	TGTGCCACCAGCAGAGATCGGAGCGGAGCGAACACCGGGGAGCTGTTTTTT
TRBV7-9	-	TRBJ2-7	CASSLKIWPEQYF	TGTGCCAGCAGCTTAAAAATCTGGCCCGAGCAGTACTTC
TRBV7-9	-	TRBJ1-4	CASSLLVTTAATNEKLFF	TGTGCCAGCAGCCTACTTGTCACGACGGCGGCAACTAATGAAAAACTGTTTTTT
TRBV4-1	-	TRBJ2-2	CASSQEFGDGYGELFF	TGCGCCAGCAGCCAAGAGTTTGGGGATGGGTACGGGGAGCTGTTTTTT
TRBV9	-	TRBJ2-1	CASSAGTLSYNEQFF	TGTGCCAGCAGCGCAGGGACTTTATCCTACAATGAGCAGTTCTTC
TRBV7-3	-	TRBJ1-4	CASSPHAAKHEKLFF	TGTGCCAGCAGCCCGCATGCAGCAAAGCATGAAAAACTGTTTTTT
TRBV6-6	-	TRBJ1-3	CASSLFNSGNTIYF	TGTGCCAGCAGTTTGTTCAACTCTGGAAACACCATATATTTT
TRBV30	-	TRBJ2-7	CAWSVATSYEQYF	TGTGCCTGGAGTGTAGCGACCTCCTACGAGCAGTACTTC
TRBV28	-	TRBJ2-2	CASSLPPVGENTGELFF	TGTGCCAGCAGTTTACCCCCCGTCGGGGAGAATACCGGGGAGCTGTTTTTT
TRBV7-2	-	TRBJ1-1	CASSSFRAMNTEAFF	TGTGCCAGCAGCTCATTCCGGGCGATGAACACTGAAGCTTTCTTT
TRBV12-5	-	TRBJ2-5	CASAMGTAAQETQYF	TGTGCTAGTGCTATGGGGACCGCAGCCCAAGAGACCCAGTACTTC
TRBV29-1	TRBD1	TRBJ2-5	CSVRGQEGYQETQYF	TGCAGCGTCCGGGGACAGGAAGGATACCAAGAGACCCAGTACTTC
TRBV13	-	TRBJ2-2	CASSSGHKNTGELFF	TGTGCCAGCAGCTCGGGACACAAGAACACCGGGGAGCTGTTTTTT
TRBV10-3	TRBD1	TRBJ2-2	CAISPGTGGTGELFF	TGTGCCATCAGTCCCGGGACAGGGGGCACCGGGGAGCTGTTTTTT
TRBV27	TRBD2	TRBJ2-7	CASRATSGSFSGSYEQYF	TGTGCCAGCAGGGCGACTAGCGGGAGCTTCTCGGGTTCCTACGAGCAGTACTTC
TRBV29-1	TRBD2	TRBJ2-1	CRVKSGSDEQFF	TGCAGAGTAAAGAGCGGGAGCGATGAGCAGTTCTTC
TRBV19	-	TRBJ2-1	CASSSPRQQFF	TGTGCCAGTAGTAGCCCCCGTCAGCAGTTCTTC
TRBV2	TRBD1	TRBJ1-1	CASSPDGTGRTEAFF	TGTGCCAGCAGTCCCGACGGGACAGGTCGTACTGAAGCTTTCTTT
TRBV6-5	TRBD1	TRBJ1-1	CASSQTGWTTEAFF	TGTGCCAGCAGCCAGACAGGGTGGACCACTGAAGCTTTCTTT
TRBV27	-	TRBJ2-5	CASRPDGPWGTQYF	TGTGCCAGCAGACCGGACGGGCCGTGGGGGACCCAGTACTTC
TRBV5-6	-	TRBJ1-5	CASSLSEQPQHF	TGTGCCAGCAGCTTGTCGGAACAGCCCCAGCATTTT
TRBV11-2	-	TRBJ1-1	CASSLARDLNEAFF	TGTGCCAGCAGCTTAGCCAGGGACCTAAATGAAGCTTTCTTT
TRBV19	-	TRBJ2-7	CASSIGQPYEQYF	TGTGCCAGTAGTATAGGGCAGCCCTACGAGCAGTACTTC
TRBV9	-	TRBJ1-1	CASSVLGLGTEAFF	TGTGCCAGCAGCGTTCTGGGACTCGGCACTGAAGCTTTCTTT
TRBV13	TRBD2	TRBJ2-7	CASSTSGGAEQYF	TGTGCCAGCAGCACGTCCGGGGGGGCCGAGCAGTACTTC
TRBV7-9	-	TRBJ1-2	CASSAPEGVINYGYTF	TGTGCCAGCAGCGCGCCAGAGGGGGTAATAAACTATGGCTACACCTTC
TRBV6-5	TRBD2	TRBJ2-3	CASSLSASGIDTQYF	TGTGCCAGCAGTTTATCGGCTAGCGGGATAGATACGCAGTATTTT
TRBV13	-	TRBJ2-1	CASSPEQGSYNEQFF	TGTGCCAGCAGCCCAGAACAGGGCTCCTACAATGAGCAGTTCTTC
TRBV11-3	-	TRBJ2-7	CASSPRNSYEQYF	TGTGCCAGCAGCCCTCGGAACTCCTACGAGCAGTACTTC
TRBV5-1	-	TRBJ1-5	CASTWGLRLNQPQHF	TGCGCCAGCACGTGGGGTCTACGTCTCAATCAGCCCCAGCATTTT
TRBV7-9	-	TRBJ2-3	CASSLVTPRASDTQYF	TGTGCCAGCAGCTTAGTGACACCGAGAGCCTCAGATACGCAGTATTTT
TRBV2	-	TRBJ2-7	CASRSDSAYEQYF	TGTGCCAGCAGATCGGACTCAGCCTACGAGCAGTACTTC
TRBV5-1	TRBD1	TRBJ1-1	CASSLTGANTEAFF	TGCGCCAGCAGCTTAACAGGGGCCAACACTGAAGCTTTCTTT
TRBV15	-	TRBJ2-7	CATRNSTVSSYEQYF	TGTGCCACCAGAAACTCGACAGTAAGCTCCTACGAGCAGTACTTC
TRBV28	-	TRBJ2-1	CASSKRGGAFYNEQFF	TGTGCCAGCAGTAAACGTGGCGGGGCCTTCTACAATGAGCAGTTCTTC
TRBV2	-	TRBJ2-1	CASSDSTNPSSYNEQFF	TGTGCCAGCAGTGATTCGACTAATCCTAGCTCCTACAATGAGCAGTTCTTC
TRBV28	TRBD2	TRBJ2-3	CASSPLAVTSTDTQYF	TGTGCCAGCAGCCCTCTAGCGGTTACTAGCACAGATACGCAGTATTTT
TRBV27	-	TRBJ1-5	CASSSPKDSHSNQPQHF	TGTGCCAGCAGTTCTCCAAAGGACAGCCATAGCAATCAGCCCCAGCATTTT
TRBV7-9	-	TRBJ2-3	CASSLESDTQYF	TGTGCCAGCAGCCTGGAATCAGATACGCAGTATTTT
TRBV4-1	TRBD1	TRBJ1-4	CASSPNPSGQGRANEKLFF	TGCGCCAGCAGCCCGAACCCCTCGGGACAGGGAAGGGCTAATGAAAAACTGTTTTTT
TRBV27	-	TRBJ2-7	CASSLSYGILYEQYF	TGTGCCAGCAGTTTATCCTACGGGATATTATACGAGCAGTACTTC